Below, 27 T cell receptor beta chains from the same sample are listed, as sequenced in a study of Graves' ophthalmopathy and Graves' hyperthyroidism. Transcripts of RNA were the source for amplifying TCR beta CDR3 regions. Second-round multiplex PCR came after a first-round RT-PCR that employed HTBI primers. TCRdb reanalysed the multiplex PCR reads using MiXCR and keeps one entry per CDR3 protein. The sample includes 400,000 to 450,000 distinct CDR3 sequences, roughly 21% seen only once; the top ten take approximately 3%. Sequenced sample: peripheral blood. The receptors shown here come from a woman under 30 with stable Graves' hyperthyroidism.

This clonotype appeared once. Likely a read error: the CDR3 ends without its conserved phenylalanine or tryptophan. The CDR3 nucleotides are TGTGCCAGCAGTACTCAGGGGTTGAACACTGAAGCTTTCTAT. This codes for CASSTQGLNTEAFY. This rearrangement joins TRBV12-3 or TRBV12-4 to TRBJ1-1, with D possibly being TRBD1 (6 bases). CDR3 length: 14 amino acids. V lost 5 bases and J 0 bases, leaving 10 bases between the germline ends.

This clonotype was observed a few times. This chain connects TRBV5-1 to TRBJ1-2; maybe TRBD1 (5 bases). Germline CDR1 and CDR2: SGHRS and YFSETQ. The length of the CDR3 is 13 residues. V gave up 4 bases and J gave up 5 bases, with 12 bases separating them. In DNA form, the CDR3 reads TGCGCCAGCAGCGACGGGACGGCTTATGGCTACACCTTC. Amino acids: CASSDGTAYGYTF.

This clonotype was counted at least ten times. The chain carries TRBV7-8 and TRBJ1-5, with TRBD1 as a possible D gene (5 bases). In germline, CDR1 is SGHVS, CDR2 FQNEAQ. This CDR3 is built from 15 residues. V was shortened by 5 bases and J by 1 base, with 12 bases between the two germline ends. This chain's CDR3 is CASSGDRQSNQPQHF. The CDR3 bases are TGTGCCAGCAGCGGCGATAGACAGAGCAATCAGCCCCAGCATTTT.

The rearrangement joins TRBV28 to TRBJ1-1, with a tentative D call TRBD1 (6 bases). V lost 5 bases and J lost 4, with 17 bases in between. Germline V lookup: CDR1 MDHEN, CDR2 SYDVKM. The CDR3 spans 15 residues. The CDR3 DNA reads as TGTGCCAGCAGTCCAACGGGTAGGGGGGGCACTGAAGCTTTCTTT. As protein: CASSPTGRGGTEAFF.

The genes are TRBV6-5 and TRBJ2-5; 9 bases fit TRBD2. Germline V gives CDR1 MNHEY, CDR2 SVGAGI. This CDR3 is built from 18 residues. Trimming took 3 bases from V and 2 from J; bases not matched to a gene: 13. The DNA of the CDR3 is TGTGCCAGCAGTTATTCCCCATCGCCTAGCGGGGTGCAAGAGACCCAGTACTTC. It is translated as CASSYSPSPSGVQETQYF.

The CDR3 bases are TGCGCCAGCAGCTATTTGAGCGGGGTGGTCTATGGCTACACCTTC. Amino acids: CASSYLSGVVYGYTF. The chain combines TRBV5-1 with TRBJ1-2; D gene uncertain. CDR3 size: 15 residues. The germline CDR1 and CDR2 sequences are SGHRS and YFSETQ. V was shortened by 3 bases and J by 4 bases, with 16 bases between the two germline ends. Variable domain in full (rest from reference TRBV5-1 and TRBJ1-2): KAGVTQTPRYLIKTRGQQVTLSCSPISGHRSVSWYQQTPGQGLQFLFEYFSETQRNKGNFPGRFSGRQFSNSRSEMNVSTLELGDSALYLCASSYLSGVVYGYTFGSGTRLTVV.

This clonotype has at least ten counts. The gene calls are TRBV28 and TRBJ1-2; TRBD1 agrees at 10 bases. The CDR3 length is 15 residues. Germline CDR1 MDHEN, CDR2 SYDVKM. The trim removed 6 bases at V and 2 bases at J, leaving 6 bases unmatched. The CDR3 nucleotides are TGTGCCAGCAGCCAAGGACAGGGGGAGAACTATGGCTACACCTTC. Encoded protein: CASSQGQGENYGYTF.

On this clonotype itself: Being one base from a much bigger clone, this may be a read error. This rearrangement joins TRBV30 to TRBJ1-3; no firm D call. Germline CDR1 reads GTSNPN; CDR2 reads SVGIG (reference sequence). With 7 bases removed from V and 0 bases from J, the gap between germline ends came to 19 bases. CDR3 length equals 16 residues. The CDR3 region is CAFTRGRPLSGNTIYF. CDR3 coding DNA: TGTGCCTTCACCCGGGGTCGCCCACTCTCTGGAAACACCATATATTTT.

The rearrangement joins TRBV28 to TRBJ2-5, with D maybe TRBD2 (6 bases). Germline loops: CDR1 MDHEN, CDR2 SYDVKM. The CDR3 is made up of 12 amino acids. V lost 8 bases, J lost 0 bases, and 7 bases lay in between. CDR3 sequence reads: CASAGNQETQYF. The CDR3 DNA reads as TGTGCCAGCGCGGGAAACCAAGAGACCCAGTACTTC.

This clonotype was seen repeatedly, ten times or more. The chain recombines TRBV28 with TRBJ2-2; 7 bases map to TRBD1. V shed 6 bases and J 2 bases; nucleotides not matched to a gene: 9. Germline CDR1 is MDHEN and CDR2 is SYDVKM. This CDR3 spans 16 amino acids. This chain's CDR3 is CASSFYRGGNTGELFF. In DNA form, the CDR3 reads TGTGCCAGCAGCTTTTACAGGGGCGGAAACACCGGGGAGCTGTTTTTT. The variable domain in full, with the rest retrieved from reference TRBV28 and TRBJ2-2, is DVKVTQSSRYLVKRTGEKVFLECVQDMDHENMFWYRQDPGLGLRLIYFSYDVKMKEKGDIPEGYSVSREKKERFSLILESASTNQTSMYLCASSFYRGGNTGELFFGEGSRLTVL.

This clonotype was observed at least ten times. V is TRBV20-1 and J is TRBJ2-7; D might be TRBD1 or TRBD2, each matching 6 bases. V was pared by 3 bases and J by 6 bases, with 15 bases between. CDR3 length equals 13 residues. Germline V gene lookup returns CDR1 DFQATT and CDR2 SNEGSKA (reference sequence). The chain's CDR3 is CSARGAGGSEQYF. The CDR3, as DNA: TGCAGTGCTAGGGGGGCTGGGGGGAGCGAGCAGTACTTC.

This clonotype was recorded a few times. The V gene is TRBV15, the J gene TRBJ2-5; D may correspond to TRBD1 or TRBD2 (5 bases each). The CDR3 length is 12 residues. In germline, CDR1 is LNHNV, CDR2 YYDKDF (reference sequence). Trimming stripped 3 bases from V and 10 bases from J, with 12 bases between. The CDR3 DNA reads as TGTGCCACCAGCAGCGGGACCGACGTCCAGTACTTC. It yields the protein CATSSGTDVQYF.

This clonotype was observed at least ten times. The J gene is TRBJ2-5, the V gene TRBV7-2; 13 nucleotides line up with TRBD2. The CDR3 is made up of 17 amino acids. The germline V gene has CDR1 SGHTA and CDR2 FQGNSA. The trim removed 5 bases at V and 1 base at J, leaving 7 bases unmatched. The CDR3 reads CASSIRTSGSTQETQYF. The CDR3 bases are TGTGCCAGCAGCATCCGGACTAGCGGGAGTACCCAAGAGACCCAGTACTTC.

Details on this clonotype: Germline is not matched at one junction end, which may reflect a read error. The CDR3 nucleotides read TGTGCCAGCAGTTATTTGAAAGGCCACGATCAGTACTTC. Translation gives CASSYLKGHDQYF. This chain links TRBV6-9 with TRBJ2-7; D gene unclear. The V gene's germline CDR1 is MNHGY and CDR2 SVAAGI. The CDR3 is 13 residues long.

This clonotype was recorded at least ten times. The V and J genes are TRBV15 and TRBJ1-1, with 9 bases lining up with TRBD1. The germline V gene has CDR1 LNHNV and CDR2 YYDKDF (reference sequence). The trim removed 0 bases at V and 1 base at J, leaving 3 bases unmatched. The CDR3 is 16 residues long. The CDR3 region is CATSRDLGQGNTEAFF. For the CDR3, the DNA is TGTGCCACCAGCAGAGACTTGGGACAGGGGAACACTGAAGCTTTCTTT.

Ten or more counts support this clonotype. The rearrangement joins TRBV7-2 to TRBJ2-7, with 7 bases aligning to TRBD2. CDR1 SGHTA and CDR2 FQGNSA come from the germline V gene. After removal of 2 bases from V and 0 bases from J, the junction contained 4 bases not matched to a gene. This CDR3 has 15 amino acids. In DNA form, the CDR3 reads TGTGCCAGCAGCTTAAAAGCGGGGCCCTCCTACGAGCAGTACTTC. This sequence encodes CASSLKAGPSYEQYF.

The V gene is TRBV13, the J gene TRBJ2-5; 12 nucleotides align to TRBD1. There are 18 residues in the CDR3. The germline gives CDR1 PRHDT, CDR2 FYEKMQ (reference sequence). After removal of 4 bases from V and 0 bases from J, the junction contained 9 bases not matched to a gene. For the CDR3, the DNA is TGTGCCAGCAGCTGCCGGGACAGGGGGCGAGAATACCAAGAGACCCAGTACTTC. It is translated as CASSCRDRGREYQETQYF.

This clonotype appeared many times. V gene TRBV29-1 combines with J gene TRBJ2-5; the D is unclear. In germline, CDR1 is SQVTM, CDR2 ANQGSEA. The CDR3 contains 13 residues. V lost 7 bases and J lost 2, with 14 bases in between. CDR3 coding DNA: TGCAGCGCATATCCCCCAAGGCAAGAGACCCAGTACTTC. Protein sequence: CSAYPPRQETQYF.

The rearrangement joins TRBV6-1 to TRBJ2-5; 8 nucleotides agree with TRBD2. The CDR3 extends over 15 amino acids. The V gene end was trimmed by 8 bases and the J gene end by 1 base; junction bases not matched to a gene: 9. CDR1 is MNHNS and CDR2 is SASEGT in the germline V gene. The CDR3 sequence: CASASSGGGQETQYF. CDR3 DNA: TGTGCCAGCGCGTCCAGCGGGGGAGGCCAAGAGACCCAGTACTTC.

This clonotype was counted ten times or more. This chain connects TRBV19 to TRBJ1-5, with 8 nucleotides matching TRBD1. There are 14 residues in the CDR3. With 5 bases clipped from V and 7 bases from J, the junction kept 7 bases outside the gene matches. Looked up from germline, CDR1 is LNHDA and CDR2 is SQIVND (reference sequence). The DNA of the CDR3 is TGTGCCAGTAGTCCAACAGGGGGTTACCAGCCCCAGCATTTT. It specifies CASSPTGGYQPQHF.

The CDR3: CASSLRDKNSPLHF. In DNA, the CDR3 is TGTGCCAGCAGCTTAAGGGACAAAAATTCACCCCTCCACTTT. The chain links TRBV6-2 or TRBV6-3 to TRBJ1-6; the D gene is possibly TRBD1 (6 bases). The ends were cut back, 6 bases at V and 7 bases at J, with 13 bases in the middle. This CDR3 has 14 residues. CDR1 MNHEY and CDR2 SVGEGT come from the germline V gene.

This clonotype showed up many times. The V gene is TRBV6-5, the J gene TRBJ1-2; TRBD1 agrees at 8 bases. With V trimmed by 0 bases and J by 8 bases, 8 bases remained unmatched. Germline V gives CDR1 MNHEY, CDR2 SVGAGI. The CDR3 runs to 15 residues. The CDR3 sequence: CASSYSHTGGNGYTF. In DNA, the CDR3 is TGTGCCAGCAGTTACTCGCATACAGGGGGAAACGGCTACACCTTC.

The genes are TRBV11-2 and TRBJ2-7; 10 bases align to TRBD1. Germline V gene data show CDR1 as SGHAT and CDR2 as FQNNGV. V shed 5 bases, J shed 6 bases, and the junction held 7 bases outside the gene matches. The CDR3 sequence is 14 residues long. The CDR3 nucleotides are TGTGCCAGCAGCCCCGGGACAGGGGATCGCGAGCAGTACTTC. Translation gives CASSPGTGDREQYF. Full variable domain (rest looked up from reference TRBV11-2 and TRBJ2-7): EAGVAQSPRYKIIEKRQSVAFWCNPISGHATLYWYQQILGQGPKLLIQFQNNGVVDDSQLPKDRFSAERLKGVDSTLKIQPAKLEDSAVYLCASSPGTGDREQYFGPGTRLTVT.

This clonotype was picked up one time. V is TRBV19 and J is TRBJ2-6; tentative D call: TRBD1 (6 bases). Germline V gene sequence: CDR1 LNHDA, CDR2 SQIVND (reference sequence). Trimming pared 5 bases from V and 0 bases from J, leaving 11 bases between. The length of the CDR3 is 16 residues. For the CDR3, the DNA is TGTGCCAGTAGTCACCACAGGGACTCTGGGGCCAACGTCCTGACTTTC. Translation gives CASSHHRDSGANVLTF. Drawing the rest from reference TRBV19 and TRBJ2-6, the complete variable domain is DGGITQSPKYLFRKEGQNVTLSCEQNLNHDAMYWYRQDPGQGLRLIYYSQIVNDFQKGDIAEGYSVSREKKESFPLTVTSAQKNPTAFYLCASSHHRDSGANVLTFGAGSRLTVL.

J is TRBJ1-2 and V is TRBV7-3; unclear D gene. V lost 0 bases and J 9 bases, leaving 11 bases between the germline ends. CDR1 and CDR2 from the germline V gene are SGHTA and FQGTGA. CDR3 length: 13 amino acids. The CDR3 is CASSLTAEGSYTF. The CDR3 bases are TGTGCCAGCAGCTTAACGGCAGAGGGTAGCTACACCTTC.

The V and J genes are TRBV10-3 and TRBJ1-2; no reliable D call. CDR1 and CDR2 (germline): ENHRY, SYGVKD. The CDR3 is made up of 15 amino acids. V lost 3 bases and J 7 bases, leaving 18 bases between the germline ends. This CDR3 reads CAISETPAPGRGYTF. The CDR3 DNA reads as TGTGCCATCAGTGAAACCCCGGCCCCAGGACGTGGCTACACCTTC.

The V and J genes are TRBV19 and TRBJ2-2, with no clear D. The CDR3 sequence is 16 residues long. V lost 4 bases and J 0 bases, leaving 12 bases between the germline ends. From germline, CDR1 is LNHDA and CDR2 SQIVND (reference sequence). The CDR3 bases are TGTGCCAGTAGTACGGGTACTCCCACGAACACCGGGGAGCTGTTTTTT. This gives the protein CASSTGTPTNTGELFF.